Reported below is one T cell receptor (beta chain). It has no known antigen specificity. No quality values exist for individual bases; no much larger clone is one base distant. The method behind the library was the immunoSEQ multiplex PCR assay. To provide template for TCR sequencing, every sample had RNA extracted and reverse transcribed into cDNA. First-strand cDNA was synthesized using SuperScript III with a 2:1 mix of oligo-dT and random hexamers. A synthetic immune receptor repertoire was used to assess amplification bias, and residual bias was removed computationally. Per the source publication's procedure: Raw reads were preprocessed to remove errors, and CDR3 was defined according to IMGT conventions as the region from the conserved cysteine to phenylalanine. To get clonality, Shannon entropy was normalized by log2 of the number of productive unique TCRs and the result was subtracted from 1. Whether scalp clones were CD4 or CD8 was inferred by matching scalp TCRbeta sequences against CD4 and CD8 repertoires sorted from blood. TCRdb re-hosts the immuneACCESS table, in-frame sequences only. Its copies lack some clones; in the studies checked, an unresolved V gene accounts for under half of them, and the cause for the rest is not known. V, J and clone size were drawn from that table, and D and trimming were deduced from the DNA. The sample table contains approximately 200,000 clones; only one count was recorded for around 60% of them. Over 0.55% of the sample belongs to the ten largest clones.

This specimen comes from a study of CD8+ T cells in alopecia areata (dated by TCRdb to 2016 to 2018). With regard to the full study: The treated patients took part in an open-label pilot trial in which moderate-to-severe alopecia areata was treated with oral tofacitinib at 5 to 10 mg twice daily. Patients stayed on tofacitinib for 6 to 18 months and then had 6 months of follow-up off drug so that delayed response and recurrence could be assessed. In treated patients, disease severity was measured using the SALT score, which gives the percentage of scalp surface area affected. High-throughput TCRbeta sequencing was used to examine T cell clonal expansion in alopecia areata in both the C3H/HeJ mouse model and human patients. Human TCRbeta sequencing covered scalp tissue and sorted CD4+ and CD8+ peripheral blood T cells from patchy and totalis/universalis alopecia areata patients and healthy controls. Patients on tofacitinib were biopsied at baseline and after 4 and 24 weeks of treatment, and several of the patients also had a later scalp biopsy. Clonality in the scalp was compared among normal scalp (n=4), patchy alopecia areata scalp (n=8), and alopecia totalis/universalis scalp (n=8). The RNA source kit depended on sample type: the PAXgene miRNA kit for fixed scalp, the miRNeasy kit for PBMCs, and the RNeasy kit for mouse skin. immunoSEQ multiplex PCR using 35 Vbeta forward primers and 13 Jbeta reverse primers was used to amplify TCRbeta CDR3 regions. Results and caveats for the whole study, not just this receptor: Tofacitinib significantly decreased scalp clonality and the number of expanded CD8+ clones among the top 100 scalp clones. Compared with mice, TCR sequences shared between patients were less clear, possibly partly because of HLA diversity across the patient population. Higher clonality and more expanded CD8+ clones were observed in lesional scalp than in normal scalp, particularly in alopecia totalis/universalis, a finding suggestive of antigenic drive. Unlike mouse skin, where gammadelta T cells dominate, normal human skin contains resident alphabeta T cells that get sequenced too, which complicates analysis of the scalp TCR repertoire. Because the treated cohort was small and included a single nonresponder, larger studies are needed to assess links between baseline CD8+ expansion and response. Many expanded lesional clones were found to persist in scalp and blood during tofacitinib treatment, and relapse after treatment cessation may be partly explained by this persistence.

The sample's time point label, decoded: roughly 27 days on oral tofacitinib. The treatment or condition label, read with the paper, signifies: oral pan-JAK inhibitor, 5-10 mg twice daily. Lesional scalp punch biopsies and peripheral blood were obtained from alopecia areata patients. After PBMCs were isolated by density centrifugation and stained for CD3, CD4 and CD8, a FACSAria was used to sort CD4+ and CD8+ T cells. This specimen was CD4+ T cells sorted from blood, taken at week 4, from a patient treated with tofacitinib. This receptor was taken from a human donor with alopecia areata.

The nucleotide sequence reads TGTGCCAGCAGCCCCGCCGGCCATAATGAGCAGTTCTTC. Its protein product is CASSPAGHNEQFF. The rearrangement combines TRBV7-3 with TRBJ2-1, with the D gene uncertain. From the germline V gene, CDR1 is SGHTA and CDR2 is FQGTGA. A distance of 12 bases separates the germline ends of V and J, which lose 5 bases and 7 bases respectively. Taken from cysteine to phenylalanine, the CDR3 has 13 residues. Just CDR3 DNA is preserved here, 39 bases in frame from base 1. Supplemented by the reference TRBV7-3 and TRBJ2-1 proteins around the CDR3, the complete variable domain is GAGVSQTPSNKVTEKGKYVELRCDPISGHTALYWYRQSLGQGPEFLIYFQGTGAADDSGLPNDRFFAVRPEGSVSTLKIQRTERGDSAVYLCASSPAGHNEQFFGPGTRLTVL.